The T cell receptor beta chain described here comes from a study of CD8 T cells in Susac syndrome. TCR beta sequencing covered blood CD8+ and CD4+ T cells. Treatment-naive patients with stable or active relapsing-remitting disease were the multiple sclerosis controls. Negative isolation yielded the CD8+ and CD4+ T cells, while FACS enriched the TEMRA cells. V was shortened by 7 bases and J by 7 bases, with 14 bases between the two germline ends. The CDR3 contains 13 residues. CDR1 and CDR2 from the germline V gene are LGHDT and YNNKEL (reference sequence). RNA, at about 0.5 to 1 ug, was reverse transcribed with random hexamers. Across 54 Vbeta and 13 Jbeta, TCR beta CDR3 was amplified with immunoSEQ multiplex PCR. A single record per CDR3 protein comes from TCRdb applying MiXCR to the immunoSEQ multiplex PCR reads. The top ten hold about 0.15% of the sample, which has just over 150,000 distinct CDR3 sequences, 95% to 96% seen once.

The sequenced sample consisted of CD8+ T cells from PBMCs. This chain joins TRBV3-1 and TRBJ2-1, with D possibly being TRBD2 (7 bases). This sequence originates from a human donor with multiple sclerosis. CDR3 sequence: CASTGGHWNEQFF. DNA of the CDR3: TGTGCCAGCACGGGGGGCCATTGGAATGAGCAGTTCTTC.